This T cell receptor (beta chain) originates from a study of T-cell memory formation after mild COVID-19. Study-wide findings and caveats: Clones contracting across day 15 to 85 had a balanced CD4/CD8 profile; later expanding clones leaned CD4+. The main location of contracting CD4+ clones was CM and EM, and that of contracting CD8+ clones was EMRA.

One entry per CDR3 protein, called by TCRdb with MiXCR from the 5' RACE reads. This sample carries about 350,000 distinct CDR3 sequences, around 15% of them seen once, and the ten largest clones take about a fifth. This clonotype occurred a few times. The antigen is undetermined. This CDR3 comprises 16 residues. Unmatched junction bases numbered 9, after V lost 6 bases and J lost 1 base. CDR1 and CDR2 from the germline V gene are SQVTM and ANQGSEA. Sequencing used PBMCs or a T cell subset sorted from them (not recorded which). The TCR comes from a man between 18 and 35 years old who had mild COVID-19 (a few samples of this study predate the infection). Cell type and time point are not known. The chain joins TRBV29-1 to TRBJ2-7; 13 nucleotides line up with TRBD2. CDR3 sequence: CSVGGLAGRSSYEQYF. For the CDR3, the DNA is TGCAGCGTAGGGGGACTAGCGGGGCGTTCTTCCTACGAGCAGTACTTC.